The clone carrying this TCR beta chain has only a few counts. Its antigen is not known. These data belong to a study of shared clonotypes between healthy human individuals. Points from the study as a whole: Shared across a few donors were around 5% of the naive CD4 clonotypes. For sorted subsets, rarefaction showed incomplete sequencing despite large depth. Few donors restricted represented genetic and exposure-history diversity.

CDR3 length: 14 amino acids. Germline assignment: CDR1 LNHDA and CDR2 SQIVND (reference sequence). V dropped 3 bases and J dropped 7 bases, with 10 bases sitting between them. Data came from immunoSEQ multiplex PCR; TCRdb stores just in-frame clones and leaves some out. The sample holds 300,000 to 400,000 clones; around 87% are singletons and the top ten take around 15%. This chain joins TRBV19 and TRBJ1-6; no clear D gene. This clonotype was sampled from a man between 18 and 35 years old in good health. The specimen was memory CD8+ T cells sorted from blood. Subset indicated: CD45RO+ cells pooled with CCR7-negative TemRA cells. CDR3 nucleotide sequence: TGTGCCAGTAGTATGGAGGTCGGGAATTCACCCCTCCACTTT. As protein: CASSMEVGNSPLHF. Supplemented by reference TRBV19 and TRBJ1-6, the full variable domain reads DGGITQSPKYLFRKEGQNVTLSCEQNLNHDAMYWYRQDPGQGLRLIYYSQIVNDFQKGDIAEGYSVSREKKESFPLTVTSAQKNPTAFYLCASSMEVGNSPLHFGNGTRLTVT.